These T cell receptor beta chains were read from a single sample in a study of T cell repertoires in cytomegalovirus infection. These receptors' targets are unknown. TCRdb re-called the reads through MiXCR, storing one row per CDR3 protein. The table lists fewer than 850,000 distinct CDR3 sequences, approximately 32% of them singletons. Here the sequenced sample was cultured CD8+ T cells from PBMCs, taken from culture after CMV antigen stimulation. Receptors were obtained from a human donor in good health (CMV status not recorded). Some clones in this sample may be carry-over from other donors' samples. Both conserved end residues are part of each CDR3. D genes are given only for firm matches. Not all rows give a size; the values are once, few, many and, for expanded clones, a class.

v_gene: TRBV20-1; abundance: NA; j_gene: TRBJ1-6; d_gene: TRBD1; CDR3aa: CSAPGQAAYNSPLHF; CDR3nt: TGCAGTGCACCTGGACAGGCCGCCTATAATTCACCCCTCCACTTT
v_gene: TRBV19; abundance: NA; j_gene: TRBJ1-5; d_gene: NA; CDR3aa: CASSPRLGLNQPQHF; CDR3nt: TGTGCCAGTAGTCCCCGATTAGGCCTGAACCAGCCCCAGCATTTT
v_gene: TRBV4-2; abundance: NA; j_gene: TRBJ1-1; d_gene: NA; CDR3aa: CASSQADITEAFF; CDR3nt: TGTGCCAGCAGCCAAGCGGACATCACTGAAGCTTTCTTT
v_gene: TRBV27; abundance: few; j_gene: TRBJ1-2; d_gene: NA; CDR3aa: CASSPGFTDYGYTF; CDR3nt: TGTGCCAGCAGTCCGGGATTTACCGACTATGGCTACACCTTC
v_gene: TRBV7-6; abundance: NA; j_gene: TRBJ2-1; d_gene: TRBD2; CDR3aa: CASSALAGLDNEQFF; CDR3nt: TGTGCCAGCAGCGCGCTAGCGGGGCTGGACAATGAGCAGTTCTTC
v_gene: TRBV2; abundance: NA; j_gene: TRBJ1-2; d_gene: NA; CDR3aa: CASPEGKVNYGYTF; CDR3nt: TGTGCCAGCCCAGAGGGAAAGGTTAACTATGGCTACACCTTC
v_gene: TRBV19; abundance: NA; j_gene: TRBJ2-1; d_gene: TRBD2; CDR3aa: CASSGTGGANEQFF; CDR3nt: TGTGCCAGTAGTGGGACGGGGGGGGCGAATGAGCAGTTCTTC
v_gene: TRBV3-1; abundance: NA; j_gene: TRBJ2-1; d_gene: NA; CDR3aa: CASSQDIADSYNEQFF; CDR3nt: TGTGCCAGCAGCCAAGATATAGCGGACTCCTACAATGAGCAGTTCTTC
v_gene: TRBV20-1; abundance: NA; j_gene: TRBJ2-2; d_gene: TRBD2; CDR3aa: CSARERERGTTGELFF; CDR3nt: TGCAGTGCTAGAGAAAGGGAGCGGGGGACCACCGGGGAGCTGTTTTTT
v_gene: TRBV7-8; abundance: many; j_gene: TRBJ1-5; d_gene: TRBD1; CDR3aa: CASSLGTGAQPQHF; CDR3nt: TGTGCCAGCAGCTTGGGGACAGGGGCACAGCCCCAGCATTTT
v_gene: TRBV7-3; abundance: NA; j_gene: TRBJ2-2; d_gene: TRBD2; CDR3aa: CASSAPGTSGGADTGELFF; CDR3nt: TGTGCCAGCAGCGCCCCCGGGACTAGCGGGGGGGCTGACACCGGGGAGCTGTTTTTT
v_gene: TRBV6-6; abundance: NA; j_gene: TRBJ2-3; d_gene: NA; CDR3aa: CASSSSPLGVPRGDTQYF; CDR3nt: TGTGCCAGCAGCTCCTCTCCTCTTGGAGTTCCAAGGGGGGATACGCAGTATTTT
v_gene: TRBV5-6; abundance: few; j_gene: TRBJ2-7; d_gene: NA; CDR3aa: CASSLTVEQYF; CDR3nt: TGTGCCAGCAGCTTAACGGTGGAGCAGTACTTC
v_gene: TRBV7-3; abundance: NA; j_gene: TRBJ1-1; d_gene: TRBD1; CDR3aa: CASSFGQGGKAFF; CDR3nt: TGTGCCAGCAGCTTCGGACAGGGCGGTAAAGCTTTCTTT
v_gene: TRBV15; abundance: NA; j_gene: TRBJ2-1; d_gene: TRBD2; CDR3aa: CATREGRGDYNEQFF; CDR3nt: TGTGCCACCAGAGAAGGACGGGGGGATTACAATGAGCAGTTCTTC
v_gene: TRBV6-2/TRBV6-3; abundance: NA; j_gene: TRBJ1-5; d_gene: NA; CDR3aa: CASSYSPLQFLQPQHF; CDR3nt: TGTGCCAGCAGTTACTCGCCTCTACAGTTCCTTCAGCCCCAGCATTTT
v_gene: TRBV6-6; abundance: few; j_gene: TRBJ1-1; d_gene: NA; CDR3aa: CASSYGGLTEAFF; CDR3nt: TGTGCCAGCAGTTACGGAGGGCTGACTGAAGCTTTCTTT
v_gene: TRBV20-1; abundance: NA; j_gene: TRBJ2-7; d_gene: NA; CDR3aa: CSASDWTGAYEQYF; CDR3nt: TGCAGTGCTTCGGACTGGACGGGGGCCTACGAGCAGTACTTC
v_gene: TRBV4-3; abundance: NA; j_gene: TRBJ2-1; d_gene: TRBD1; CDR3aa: CASSQLGTGGFEQFF; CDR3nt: TGCGCCAGCAGCCAACTCGGGACAGGGGGCTTTGAGCAGTTCTTC
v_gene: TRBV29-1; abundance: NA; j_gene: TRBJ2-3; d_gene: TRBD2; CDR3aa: CSAISGGAGDTQYF; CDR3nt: TGCAGCGCCATTAGCGGGGGGGCGGGAGATACGCAGTATTTT
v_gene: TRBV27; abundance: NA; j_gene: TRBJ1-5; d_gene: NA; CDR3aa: CASSPHSYQPQHF; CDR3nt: TGTGCCAGCAGTCCACACAGTTATCAGCCCCAGCATTTT
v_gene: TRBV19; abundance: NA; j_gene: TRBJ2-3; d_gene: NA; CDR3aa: CATSEPDTQYF; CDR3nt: TGTGCCACTAGCGAGCCCGATACGCAGTATTTT
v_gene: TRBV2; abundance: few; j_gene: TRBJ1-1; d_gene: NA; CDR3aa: CASSGDGYTEAFF; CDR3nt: TGTGCCAGCAGTGGCGACGGTTACACTGAAGCTTTCTTT
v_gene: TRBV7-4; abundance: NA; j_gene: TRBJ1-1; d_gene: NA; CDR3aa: CASSLAGQGPYYVEAFF; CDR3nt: TGTGCCAGCAGCTTAGCTGGGCAGGGCCCATATTATGTTGAAGCTTTCTTT
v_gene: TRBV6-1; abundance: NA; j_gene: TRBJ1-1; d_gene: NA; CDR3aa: CASRKSRQTNTEAFF; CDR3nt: TGTGCCAGCAGGAAGAGTCGACAGACCAACACTGAAGCTTTCTTT
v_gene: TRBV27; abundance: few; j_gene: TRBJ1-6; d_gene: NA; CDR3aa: CASSADRQYNSPLHF; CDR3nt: TGTGCCAGCAGTGCCGACAGACAGTATAATTCACCCCTCCACTTT
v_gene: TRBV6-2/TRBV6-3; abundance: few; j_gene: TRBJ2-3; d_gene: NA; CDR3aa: CASSSSLQWDTQYF; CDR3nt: TGTGCCAGCAGTTCGAGCCTCCAATGGGATACGCAGTATTTT
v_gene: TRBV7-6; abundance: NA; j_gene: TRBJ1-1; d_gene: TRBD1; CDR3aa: CASRLDRGGEAFF; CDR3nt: TGTGCCAGCAGATTGGACAGGGGTGGAGAAGCTTTCTTT
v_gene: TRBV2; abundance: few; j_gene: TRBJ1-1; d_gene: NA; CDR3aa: CASSGGFTTEAFF; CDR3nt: TGTGCCAGCAGTGGCGGCTTTACTACTGAAGCTTTCTTT
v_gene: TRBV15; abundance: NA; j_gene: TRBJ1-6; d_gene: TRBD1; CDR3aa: CATSSGQGSSPLHF; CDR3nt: TGTGCCACCAGCAGTGGACAGGGGTCTTCACCCCTCCACTTT
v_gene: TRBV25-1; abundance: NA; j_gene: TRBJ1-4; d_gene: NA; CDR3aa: CASSLAGVRGDPNEKLFF; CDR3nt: TGTGCCAGCAGTCTCGCGGGGGTACGGGGAGATCCTAATGAAAAACTGTTTTTT
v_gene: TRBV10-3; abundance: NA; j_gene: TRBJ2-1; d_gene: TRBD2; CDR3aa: CAIRPTSGGYNEQFF; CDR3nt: TGTGCCATCAGGCCGACTAGCGGGGGGTACAATGAGCAGTTCTTC
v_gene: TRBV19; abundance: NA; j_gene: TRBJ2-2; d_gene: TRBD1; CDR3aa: CASSPGQGAGELFF; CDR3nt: TGTGCCAGTAGTCCGGGACAGGGGGCCGGGGAGCTGTTTTTT
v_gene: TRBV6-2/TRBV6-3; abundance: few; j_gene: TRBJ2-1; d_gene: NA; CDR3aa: CASSYPDEQFF; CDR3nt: TGTGCCAGCAGTTACCCGGATGAGCAGTTCTTC
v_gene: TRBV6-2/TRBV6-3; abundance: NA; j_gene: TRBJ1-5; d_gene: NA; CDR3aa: CASSLTWPGVYSNQPQHF; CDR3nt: TGTGCCAGCAGTCTGACTTGGCCAGGGGTCTATAGCAATCAGCCCCAGCATTTT
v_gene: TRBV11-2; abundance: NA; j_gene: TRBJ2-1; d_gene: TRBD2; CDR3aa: CASSPGLAGTYWNYNEQFF; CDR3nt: TGTGCCAGCAGCCCGGGACTAGCGGGAACGTATTGGAACTACAATGAGCAGTTCTTC
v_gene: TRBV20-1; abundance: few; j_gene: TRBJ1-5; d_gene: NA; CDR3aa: CSAPDAGRRHSNQPQHF; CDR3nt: TGCAGTGCCCCTGACGCCGGAAGACGGCATAGCAATCAGCCCCAGCATTTT
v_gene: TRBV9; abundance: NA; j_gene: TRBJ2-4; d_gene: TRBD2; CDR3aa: CASSDDPSGRAKNIQYF; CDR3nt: TGTGCCAGCAGCGACGACCCTAGCGGGAGAGCCAAAAACATTCAGTACTTC
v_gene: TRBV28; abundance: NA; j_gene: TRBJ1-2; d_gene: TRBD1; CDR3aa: CASTRSKTDRGRSGYTF; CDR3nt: TGTGCCAGCACCCGTTCTAAGACCGACAGGGGGCGAAGTGGCTACACCTTC
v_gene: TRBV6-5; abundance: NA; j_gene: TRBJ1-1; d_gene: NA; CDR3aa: CASTLTIGREAFF; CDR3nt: TGTGCCAGCACCCTAACAATAGGCCGGGAAGCTTTCTTT
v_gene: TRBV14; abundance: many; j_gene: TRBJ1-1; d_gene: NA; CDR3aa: CASSLERWTEAFF; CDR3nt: TGTGCCAGCAGCCTGGAGAGGTGGACTGAAGCTTTCTTT
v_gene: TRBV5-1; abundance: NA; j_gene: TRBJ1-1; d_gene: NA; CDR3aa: CASSLSVGTNTEAFF; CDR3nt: TGCGCCAGCAGCTTGTCAGTCGGCACGAACACTGAAGCTTTCTTT
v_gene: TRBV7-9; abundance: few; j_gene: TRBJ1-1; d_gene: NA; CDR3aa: CASSLGERMNTEAFF; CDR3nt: TGTGCCAGCAGCCTCGGCGAACGTATGAACACTGAAGCTTTCTTT
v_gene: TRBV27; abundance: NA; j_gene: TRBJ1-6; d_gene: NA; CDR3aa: CASSTFRGGDSPLHF; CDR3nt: TGTGCCAGCAGTACGTTCCGGGGGGGGGATTCACCCCTCCACTTT
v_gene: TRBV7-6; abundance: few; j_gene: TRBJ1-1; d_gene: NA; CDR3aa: CASTFQSGRGTEAFF; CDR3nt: TGTGCCAGCACCTTTCAGTCAGGCCGGGGGACTGAAGCTTTCTTT
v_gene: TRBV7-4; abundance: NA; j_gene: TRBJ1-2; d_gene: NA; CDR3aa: CASSLTQGNPNYGYTF; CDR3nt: TGTGCCAGCAGCCTCACTCAGGGGAACCCTAACTATGGCTACACCTTC
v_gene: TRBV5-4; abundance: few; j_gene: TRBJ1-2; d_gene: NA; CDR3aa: CASSHQGSYFFYGYTF; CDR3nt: TGTGCCAGCAGCCATCAGGGGTCCTACTTTTTCTATGGCTACACCTTC
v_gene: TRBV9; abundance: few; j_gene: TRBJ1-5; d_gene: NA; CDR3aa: CASSVGGRGVDQPQHF; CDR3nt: TGTGCCAGCAGCGTAGGTGGTCGGGGGGTTGACCAGCCCCAGCATTTT
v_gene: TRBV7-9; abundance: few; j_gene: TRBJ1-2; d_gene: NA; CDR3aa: CAGDGYYGYTF; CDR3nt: TGTGCCGGCGACGGATACTATGGCTACACCTTC